This T cell receptor beta chain originates from a study of T-cell reconstitution after alpha-beta-depleted transplantation in children. Study-level results: Reportedly, roughly two months post-transplant, alpha-beta T cells arose from several hundred expanded graft clones.

The V end lost 5 bases, the J end lost 0 bases, and 8 bases lay between the germline ends. Germline loops: CDR1 MNHEY, CDR2 SMNVEV (reference sequence). The CDR3 is 13 residues long. A library of TCRbeta sequences, prepared with unique molecular identifiers, was generated. MiXCR, applied by TCRdb to the PCR reads, yields one record per CDR3 protein. The sample lists about 280,000 distinct CDR3 sequences, under 14% occurring once. This clonotype was seen many times. As yet, its antigen is unknown. The material sequenced was peripheral blood, taken 180 days after TCRalphabeta/CD19-depleted stem cell transplant. This TCR derives from a male patient between 2 and 10 years old who had a stem cell transplant for chronic granulomatous disease, so the T cells may come from the graft donor. V and J are TRBV27 and TRBJ2-7; D is unresolved. CDR3 DNA: TGTGCCAGCAGTCCATACAACTCCTACGAGCAGTACTTC. The encoded protein is CASSPYNSYEQYF.